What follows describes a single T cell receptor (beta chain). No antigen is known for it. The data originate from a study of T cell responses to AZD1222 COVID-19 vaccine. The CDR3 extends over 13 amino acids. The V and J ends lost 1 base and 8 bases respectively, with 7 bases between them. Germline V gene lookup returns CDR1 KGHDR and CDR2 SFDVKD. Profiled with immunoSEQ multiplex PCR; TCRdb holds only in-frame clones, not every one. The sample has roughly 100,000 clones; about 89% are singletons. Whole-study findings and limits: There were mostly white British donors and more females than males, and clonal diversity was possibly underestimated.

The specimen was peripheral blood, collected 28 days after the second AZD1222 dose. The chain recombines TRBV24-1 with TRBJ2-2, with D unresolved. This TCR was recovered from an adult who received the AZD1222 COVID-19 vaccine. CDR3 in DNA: TGTGCCACCAGTGATTTCGACTCTGGGGAGCTGTTTTTT. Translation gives CATSDFDSGELFF.